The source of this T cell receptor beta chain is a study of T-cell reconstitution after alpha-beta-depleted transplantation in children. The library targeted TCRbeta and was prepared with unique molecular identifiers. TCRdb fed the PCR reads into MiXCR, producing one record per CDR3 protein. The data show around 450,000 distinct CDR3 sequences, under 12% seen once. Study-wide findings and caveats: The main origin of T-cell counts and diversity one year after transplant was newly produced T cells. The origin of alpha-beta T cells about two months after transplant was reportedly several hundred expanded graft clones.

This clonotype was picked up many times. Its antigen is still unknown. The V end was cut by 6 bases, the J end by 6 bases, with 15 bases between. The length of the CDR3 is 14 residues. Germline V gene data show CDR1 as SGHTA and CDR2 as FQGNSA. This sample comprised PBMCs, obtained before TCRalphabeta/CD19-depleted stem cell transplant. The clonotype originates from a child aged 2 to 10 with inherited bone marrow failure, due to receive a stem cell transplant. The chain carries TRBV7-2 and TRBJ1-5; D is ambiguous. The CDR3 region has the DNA TGTGCCAGCAGTTTGGGAGAGCAGAGTCAGCCCCAGCATTTT. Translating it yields CASSLGEQSQPQHF.